The clone carrying this TCR beta chain was detected once. As yet, its antigen is unknown. The V and J ends lost 5 bases and 7 bases, in that order; junction bases with no gene match: 9. The CDR3 is 15 amino acids. The germline V gene encodes CDR1 DFQATT and CDR2 SNEGSKA (reference sequence). This sample is part of a study of T cells in Graves' hyperthyroidism and ophthalmopathy. Study conclusions and caveats: The model made its ophthalmopathy prediction, and onset followed a median about 5.9 months later. Most clonotypes expanded in the thyroid (above 0.001) were also present in blood.

The hyperthyroidism patients had all been newly diagnosed, and their disease duration was under 2 months. Their ages ranged from 18 to 65 years. Lactation, pregnancy, other autoimmune disease or uncontrolled infection excluded patients. Amplification of TCR beta CDR3 regions used RNA as the template. Primed by the HTBI set, a first-round RT-PCR was run on the TCR CDR3. Via MiXCR, TCRdb re-called the multiplex PCR reads, giving one row per CDR3 protein. The sample has 500,000 to 600,000 distinct CDR3 sequences, just over 45% seen once; the top ten hold about 8%. The V and J genes are TRBV20-1 and TRBJ2-1, with 12 nucleotides matching TRBD2. The receptor was isolated from a woman under 30 with Graves' hyperthyroidism. The sample was peripheral blood or thyroid tissue (not recorded which). The CDR3 nucleotides are TGCAGTGCTGGGCCGACTAGCGGGAGTCCGAATGAGCAGTTCTTC. It translates to CSAGPTSGSPNEQFF.